This record covers a single T cell receptor beta chain. This entry comes from a study of OX40 agonist ivuxolimab in advanced cancers. At the level of the study: Patients received ivuxolimab, an agonistic anti-OX40 (CD134) antibody.

Profiled with immunoSEQ multiplex PCR; TCRdb holds only in-frame clones, not every one. This repertoire shows tens of thousands of clones, about 83% found once; its top ten account for approximately 2.8%. The V and J ends lost 10 bases and 10 bases, in that order; junction bases with no gene match: 16. The CDR3 covers 15 residues. Germline V gene sequence: CDR1 SNHLY, CDR2 FYNNEI. Material: CD4+ or CD8+ T cells sorted from blood, obtained in a trial of the OX40 agonist ivuxolimab. The rearrangement uses TRBV2 and TRBJ1-6, with 7 bases fitting TRBD1. This sequence was found in an adult with an advanced solid tumor such as melanoma, head and neck, liver or kidney cancer. CDR3 protein: CATRTRTGLVSPLHF. The DNA for the CDR3 is TGTGCCACCCGAACCCGGACAGGTCTTGTCTCACCCCTCCACTTT. Full variable domain (missing parts from reference TRBV2 and TRBJ1-6): EPEVTQTPSHQVTQMGQEVILRCVPISNHLYFYWYRQILGQKVEFLVSFYNNEISEKSEIFDDQFSVERPDGSNFTLKIRSTKLEDSAMYFCATRTRTGLVSPLHFGNGTRLTVT.